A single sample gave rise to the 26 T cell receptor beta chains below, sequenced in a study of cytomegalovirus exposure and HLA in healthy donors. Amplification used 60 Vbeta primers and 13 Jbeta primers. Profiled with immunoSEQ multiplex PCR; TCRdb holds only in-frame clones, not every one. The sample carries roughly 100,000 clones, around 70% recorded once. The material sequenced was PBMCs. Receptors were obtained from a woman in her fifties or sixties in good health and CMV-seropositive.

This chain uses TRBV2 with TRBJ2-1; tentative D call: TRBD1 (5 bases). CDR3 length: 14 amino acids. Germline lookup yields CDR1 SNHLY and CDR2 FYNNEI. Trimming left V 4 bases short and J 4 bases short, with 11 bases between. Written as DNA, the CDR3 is TGTGCCAGCAGTGGAGGACAAACTTACAATGAGCAGTTCTTC. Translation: CASSGGQTYNEQFF.

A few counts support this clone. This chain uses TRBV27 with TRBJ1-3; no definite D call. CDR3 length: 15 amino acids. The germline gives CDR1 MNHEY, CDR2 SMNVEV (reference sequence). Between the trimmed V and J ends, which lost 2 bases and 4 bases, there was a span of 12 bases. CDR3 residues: CASSLEGHPGNTIYF. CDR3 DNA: TGTGCCAGCAGTTTAGAGGGCCACCCGGGAAACACCATATATTTT.

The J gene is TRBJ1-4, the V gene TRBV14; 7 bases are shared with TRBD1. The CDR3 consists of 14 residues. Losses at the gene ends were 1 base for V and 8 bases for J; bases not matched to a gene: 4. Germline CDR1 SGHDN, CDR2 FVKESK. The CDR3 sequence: CASSQAHRGEKLFF. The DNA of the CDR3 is TGTGCCAGCAGCCAAGCTCACAGGGGAGAAAAACTGTTTTTT. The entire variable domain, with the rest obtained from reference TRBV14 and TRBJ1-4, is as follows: EAGVTQFPSHSVIEKGQTVTLRCDPISGHDNLYWYRRVMGKEIKFLLHFVKESKQDESGMPNNRFLAERTGGTYSTLKVQPAELEDSGVYFCASSQAHRGEKLFFGSGTQLSVL.

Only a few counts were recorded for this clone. The CDR3 region has the DNA TGTGCCAGCAGCTTAAATCTAGCGGGAGGGTACGAGCAGTACTTC. Its translation: CASSLNLAGGYEQYF. The V and J genes are TRBV7-2 and TRBJ2-7; 12 nucleotides match TRBD2. This CDR3 comprises 15 residues. Germline loops: CDR1 SGHTA, CDR2 FQGNSA. With V trimmed by 2 bases and J by 4 bases, 3 bases remained unmatched.

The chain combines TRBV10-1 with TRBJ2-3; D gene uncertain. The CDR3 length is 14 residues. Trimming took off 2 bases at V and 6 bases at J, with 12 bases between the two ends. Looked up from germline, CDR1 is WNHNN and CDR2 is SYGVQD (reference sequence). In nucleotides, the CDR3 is TGCGCCAGCAGTGAGGATCTTGCACAGGATACGCAGTATTTT. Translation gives CASSEDLAQDTQYF.

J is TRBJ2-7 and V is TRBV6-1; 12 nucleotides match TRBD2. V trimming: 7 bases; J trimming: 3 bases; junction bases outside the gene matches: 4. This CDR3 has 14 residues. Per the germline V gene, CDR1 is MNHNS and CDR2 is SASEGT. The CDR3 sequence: CASTVTSGSYEQYF. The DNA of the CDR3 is TGTGCCAGCACCGTGACTAGCGGGAGCTACGAGCAGTACTTC.

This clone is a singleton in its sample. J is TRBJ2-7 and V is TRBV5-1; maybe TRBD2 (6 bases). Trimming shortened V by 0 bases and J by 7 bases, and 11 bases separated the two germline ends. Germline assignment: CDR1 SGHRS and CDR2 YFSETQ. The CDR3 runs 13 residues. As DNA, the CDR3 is TGCGCCAGCAGCTTGGGTGGAGGGCGGGAGCAGTACTTC. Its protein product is CASSLGGGREQYF.

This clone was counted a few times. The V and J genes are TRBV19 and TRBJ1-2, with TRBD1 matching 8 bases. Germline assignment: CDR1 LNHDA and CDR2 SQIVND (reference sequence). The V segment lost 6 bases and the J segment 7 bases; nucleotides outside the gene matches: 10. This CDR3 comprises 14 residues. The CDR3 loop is CASRWTGKDRGYTF. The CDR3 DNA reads TGTGCCAGTAGGTGGACAGGGAAGGATCGTGGCTACACCTTC.

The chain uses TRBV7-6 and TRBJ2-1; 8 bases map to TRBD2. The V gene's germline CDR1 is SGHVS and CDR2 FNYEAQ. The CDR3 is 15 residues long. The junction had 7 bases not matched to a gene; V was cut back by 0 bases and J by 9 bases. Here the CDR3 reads CASSLALAESTEQFF. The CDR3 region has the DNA TGTGCCAGCAGCTTAGCACTAGCGGAGTCAACTGAGCAGTTCTTC.

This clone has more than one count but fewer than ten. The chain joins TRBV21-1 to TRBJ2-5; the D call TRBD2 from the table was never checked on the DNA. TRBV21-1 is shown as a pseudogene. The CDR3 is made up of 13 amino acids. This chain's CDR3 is CASNEAGQETQYF. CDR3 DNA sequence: TGTGCCAGCAATGAAGCGGGGCAAGAGACCCAGTACTTC.

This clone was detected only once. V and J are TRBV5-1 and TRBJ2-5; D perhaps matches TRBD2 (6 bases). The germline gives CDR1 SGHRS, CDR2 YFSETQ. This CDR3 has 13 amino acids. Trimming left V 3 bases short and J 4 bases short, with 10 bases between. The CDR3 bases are TGCGCCAGCAGCTGGGGGGTGGTAGAGACCCAGTACTTC. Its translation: CASSWGVVETQYF.

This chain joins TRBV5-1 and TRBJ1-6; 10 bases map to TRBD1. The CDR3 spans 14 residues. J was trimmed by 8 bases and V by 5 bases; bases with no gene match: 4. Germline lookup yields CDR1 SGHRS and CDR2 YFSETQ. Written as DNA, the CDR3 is TGCGCCAGCAGACCCGGGACAGGGGATTCACCCCTCCACTTT. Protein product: CASRPGTGDSPLHF.

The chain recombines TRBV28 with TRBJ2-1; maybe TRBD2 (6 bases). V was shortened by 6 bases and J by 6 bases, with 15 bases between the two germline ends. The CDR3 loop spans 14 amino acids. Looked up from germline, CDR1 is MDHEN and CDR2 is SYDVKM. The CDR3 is CASSLGGARNEQFF. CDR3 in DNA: TGTGCCAGCAGCCTCGGAGGGGCTCGCAATGAGCAGTTCTTC.

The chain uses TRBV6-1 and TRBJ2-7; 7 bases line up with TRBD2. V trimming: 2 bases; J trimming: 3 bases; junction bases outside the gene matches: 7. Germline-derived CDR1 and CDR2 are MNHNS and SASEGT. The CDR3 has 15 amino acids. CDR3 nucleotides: TGTGCCAGCAGTGAAAGAAGGGAGGGCCTCTACGAGCAGTACTTC. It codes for CASSERREGLYEQYF.

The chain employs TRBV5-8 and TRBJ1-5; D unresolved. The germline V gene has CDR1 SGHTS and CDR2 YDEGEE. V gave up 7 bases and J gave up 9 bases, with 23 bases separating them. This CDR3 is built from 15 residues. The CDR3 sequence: CASGRGLSKSGPQHF. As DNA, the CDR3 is TGTGCCAGCGGCCGAGGACTGTCAAAAAGCGGGCCCCAGCATTTT.

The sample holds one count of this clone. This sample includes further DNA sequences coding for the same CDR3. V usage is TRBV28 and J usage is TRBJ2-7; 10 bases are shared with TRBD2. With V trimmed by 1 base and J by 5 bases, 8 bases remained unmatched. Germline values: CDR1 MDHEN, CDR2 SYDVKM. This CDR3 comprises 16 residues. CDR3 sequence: CASSLYTSGVRHEQYF. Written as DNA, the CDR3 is TGTGCCAGCAGTTTATACACTAGCGGGGTCCGGCACGAGCAGTACTTC.

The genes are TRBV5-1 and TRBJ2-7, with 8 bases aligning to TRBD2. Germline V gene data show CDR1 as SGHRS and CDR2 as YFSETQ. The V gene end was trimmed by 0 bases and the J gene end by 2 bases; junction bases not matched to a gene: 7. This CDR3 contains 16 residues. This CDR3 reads CASSLGGSGTAYEQYF. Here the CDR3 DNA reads TGCGCCAGCAGCTTGGGTGGTAGCGGGACCGCCTACGAGCAGTACTTC.

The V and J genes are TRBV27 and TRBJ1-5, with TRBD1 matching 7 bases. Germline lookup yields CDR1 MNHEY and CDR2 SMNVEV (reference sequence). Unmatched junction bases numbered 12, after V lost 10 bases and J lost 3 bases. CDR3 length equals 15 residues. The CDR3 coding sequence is TGTGCCACCGCTAAGGGACAGACCGACAATCAGCCCCAGCATTTT. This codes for CATAKGQTDNQPQHF.

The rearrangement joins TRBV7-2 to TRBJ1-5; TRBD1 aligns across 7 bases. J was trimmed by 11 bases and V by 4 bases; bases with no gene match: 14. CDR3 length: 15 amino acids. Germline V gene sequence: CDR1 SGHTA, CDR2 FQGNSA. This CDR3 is CASSSTRTGPSAQHF. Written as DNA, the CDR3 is TGTGCCAGCAGCTCAACCCGGACAGGTCCTTCGGCCCAGCATTTT.

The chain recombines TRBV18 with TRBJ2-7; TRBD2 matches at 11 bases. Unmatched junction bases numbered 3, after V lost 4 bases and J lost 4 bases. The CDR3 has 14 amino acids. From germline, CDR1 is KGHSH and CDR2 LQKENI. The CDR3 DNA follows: TGTGCCAGCTCACTCGGACTAGCGGGTTACGAGCAGTACTTC. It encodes CASSLGLAGYEQYF.

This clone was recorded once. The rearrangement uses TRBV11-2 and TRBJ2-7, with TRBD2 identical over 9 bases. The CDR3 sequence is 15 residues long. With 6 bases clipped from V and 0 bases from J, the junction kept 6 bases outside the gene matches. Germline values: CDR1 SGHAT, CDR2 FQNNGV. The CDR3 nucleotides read TGTGCCAGCAGATCTACGACTAGCGGCTCCTACGAGCAGTACTTC. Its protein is CASRSTTSGSYEQYF. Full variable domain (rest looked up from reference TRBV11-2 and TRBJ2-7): EAGVAQSPRYKIIEKRQSVAFWCNPISGHATLYWYQQILGQGPKLLIQFQNNGVVDDSQLPKDRFSAERLKGVDSTLKIQPAKLEDSAVYLCASRSTTSGSYEQYFGPGTRLTVT.

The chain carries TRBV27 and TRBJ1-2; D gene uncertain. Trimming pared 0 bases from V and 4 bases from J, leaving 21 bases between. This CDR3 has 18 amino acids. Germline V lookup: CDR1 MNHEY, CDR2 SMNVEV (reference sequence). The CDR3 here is CASSLSSPFHLSGYGYTF. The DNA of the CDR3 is TGTGCCAGCAGTTTATCGAGTCCCTTCCATCTTTCGGGCTATGGCTACACCTTC.

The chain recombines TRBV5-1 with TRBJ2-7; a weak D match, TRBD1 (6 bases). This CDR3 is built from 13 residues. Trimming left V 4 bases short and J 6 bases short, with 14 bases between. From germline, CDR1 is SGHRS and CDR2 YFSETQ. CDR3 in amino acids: CASSPTWGREQYF. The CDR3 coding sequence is TGCGCCAGCAGCCCAACTTGGGGGCGCGAGCAGTACTTC.

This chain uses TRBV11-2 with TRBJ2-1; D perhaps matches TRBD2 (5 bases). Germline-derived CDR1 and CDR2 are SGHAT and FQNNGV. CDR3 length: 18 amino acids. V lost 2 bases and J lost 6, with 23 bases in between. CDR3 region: CASSLSSARTQQLNEQFF. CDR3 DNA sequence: TGTGCCAGCAGCTTAAGTTCGGCTCGGACTCAGCAACTCAATGAGCAGTTCTTC.

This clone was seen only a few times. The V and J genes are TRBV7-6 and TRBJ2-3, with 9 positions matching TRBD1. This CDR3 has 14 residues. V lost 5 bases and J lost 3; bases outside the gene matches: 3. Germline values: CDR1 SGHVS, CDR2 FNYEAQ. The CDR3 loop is CASSRDRATDTQYF. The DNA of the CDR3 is TGTGCCAGCAGCCGGGACAGGGCAACAGATACGCAGTATTTT.

CDR3 DNA sequence: TGTGCCAGCAGCCTCCTAGCGGGAGATACGAAGCAGTACTTC. It specifies CASSLLAGDTKQYF. The chain has TRBV4-2 and TRBJ2-7, with 10 bases identical to TRBD2. Trimming removed 4 bases from V and 8 bases from J; junction bases left unmatched: 8. Germline assignment: CDR1 LGHNA and CDR2 YNFKEQ. This CDR3 comprises 14 residues.